One T cell receptor (beta chain) is described in this entry. Its target is unknown. The protocol was immunoSEQ multiplex PCR, while the TCRdb copy is restricted to in-frame clones and leaves out a portion. The data contain some 81,000 clones, roughly 91% of them singletons. The data originate from a study of graft-versus-host responses after intestinal transplantation. Across the study: Transplantation in recipients was multivisceral, liver-intestinal, or isolated intestinal. Every recipient had anti-thymocyte globulin induction and approximately three years of tacrolimus plus steroids. Whole-study results and caveats: Clonal ratios of graft-versus-host to host-versus-graft in allografts were high for patients exhibiting graft-donor T cell macrochimerism.

The ends lost 4 bases at V and 5 bases at J; junction bases unmatched: 12. This CDR3 is 17 amino acids long. The germline V gene has CDR1 SGHRS and CDR2 YFSETQ. This clonotype was obtained from a human donor who received an intestinal transplant. The chain recombines TRBV5-1 with TRBJ1-6; 7 bases are a match to TRBD1. The starting material was unstimulated CD4+ T cells sorted from spleen or lymph node cells, obtained before intestinal transplant. CDR3 residues: CASSPGATGTNNSPLHF. In DNA, the CDR3 is TGCGCCAGCAGCCCTGGGGCGACAGGGACGAATAATTCACCCCTCCACTTT. Filled out from reference TRBV5-1 and TRBJ1-6, the complete variable domain reads KAGVTQTPRYLIKTRGQQVTLSCSPISGHRSVSWYQQTPGQGLQFLFEYFSETQRNKGNFPGRFSGRQFSNSRSEMNVSTLELGDSALYLCASSPGATGTNNSPLHFGNGTRLTVT.